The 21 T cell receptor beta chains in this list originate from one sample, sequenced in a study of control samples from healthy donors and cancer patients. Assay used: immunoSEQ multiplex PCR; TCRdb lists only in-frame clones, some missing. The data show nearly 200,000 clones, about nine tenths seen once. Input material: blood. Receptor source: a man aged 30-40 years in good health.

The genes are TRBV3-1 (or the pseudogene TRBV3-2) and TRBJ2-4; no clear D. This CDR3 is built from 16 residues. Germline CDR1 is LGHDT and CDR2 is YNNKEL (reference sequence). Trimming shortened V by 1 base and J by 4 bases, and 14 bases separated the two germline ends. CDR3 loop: CASSQGIGLGKNIQYF. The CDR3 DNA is TGTGCCAGCAGCCAAGGGATAGGGCTAGGGAAAAACATTCAGTACTTC.

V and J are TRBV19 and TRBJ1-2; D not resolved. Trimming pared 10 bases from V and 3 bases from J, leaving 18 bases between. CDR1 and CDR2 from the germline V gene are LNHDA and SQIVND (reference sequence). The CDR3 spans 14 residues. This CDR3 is CAISPASADYGYTF. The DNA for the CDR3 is TGTGCCATTAGCCCCGCCAGCGCTGACTATGGCTACACCTTC.

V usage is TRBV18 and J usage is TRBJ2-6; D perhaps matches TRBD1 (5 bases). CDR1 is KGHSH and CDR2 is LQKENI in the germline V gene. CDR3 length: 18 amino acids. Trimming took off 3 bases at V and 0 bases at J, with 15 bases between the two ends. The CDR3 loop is CASSPLKKQGSGANVLTF. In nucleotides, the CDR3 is TGTGCCAGCTCACCCCTCAAGAAGCAGGGCTCTGGGGCCAACGTCCTGACTTTC.

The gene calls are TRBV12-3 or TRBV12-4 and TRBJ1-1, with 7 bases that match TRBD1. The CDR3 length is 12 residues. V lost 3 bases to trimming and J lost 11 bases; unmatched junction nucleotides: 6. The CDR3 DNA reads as TGTGCCAGCAGTTTGGGACAGAGGGGGGCTTTCTTT. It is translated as CASSLGQRGAFF.

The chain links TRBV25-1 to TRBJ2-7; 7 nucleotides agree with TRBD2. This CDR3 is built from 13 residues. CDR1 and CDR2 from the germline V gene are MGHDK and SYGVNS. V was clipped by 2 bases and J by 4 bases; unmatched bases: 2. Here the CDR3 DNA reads TGTGCCAGCAGTGAAACCGGGGGGTACGAGCAGTACTTC. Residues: CASSETGGYEQYF.

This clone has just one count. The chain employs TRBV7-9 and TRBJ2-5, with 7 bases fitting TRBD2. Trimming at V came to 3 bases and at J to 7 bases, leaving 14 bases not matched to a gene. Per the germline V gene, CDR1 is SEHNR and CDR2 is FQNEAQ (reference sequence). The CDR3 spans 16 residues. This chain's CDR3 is CASSLGPAGMSVTQYF. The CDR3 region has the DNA TGTGCCAGCAGCTTGGGGCCAGCGGGGATGAGTGTGACCCAGTACTTC.

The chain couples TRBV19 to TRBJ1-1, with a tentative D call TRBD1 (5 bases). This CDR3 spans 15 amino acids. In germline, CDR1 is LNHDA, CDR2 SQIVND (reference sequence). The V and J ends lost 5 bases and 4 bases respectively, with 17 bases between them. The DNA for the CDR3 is TGTGCCAGTAGTGGGGTGGACTATGGGGCCACTGAAGCTTTCTTT. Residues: CASSGVDYGATEAFF.

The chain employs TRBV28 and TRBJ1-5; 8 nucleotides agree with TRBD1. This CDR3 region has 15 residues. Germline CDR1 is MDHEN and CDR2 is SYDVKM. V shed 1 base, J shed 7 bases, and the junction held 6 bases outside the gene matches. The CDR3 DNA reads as TGTGCCAGCAGTTTATTCCGGACAGGGAACCAGCCCCAGCATTTT. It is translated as CASSLFRTGNQPQHF. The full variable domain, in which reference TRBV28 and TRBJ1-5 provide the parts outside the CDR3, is DVKVTQSSRYLVKRTGEKVFLECVQDMDHENMFWYRQDPGLGLRLIYFSYDVKMKEKGDIPEGYSVSREKKERFSLILESASTNQTSMYLCASSLFRTGNQPQHFGDGTRLSIL.

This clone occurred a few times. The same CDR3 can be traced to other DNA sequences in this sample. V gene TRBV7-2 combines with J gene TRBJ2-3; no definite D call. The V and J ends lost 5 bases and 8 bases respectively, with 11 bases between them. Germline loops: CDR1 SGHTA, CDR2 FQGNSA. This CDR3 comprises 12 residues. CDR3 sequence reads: CASSEGVGTQYF. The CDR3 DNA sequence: TGTGCCAGCAGCGAAGGTGTGGGTACGCAGTATTTT.

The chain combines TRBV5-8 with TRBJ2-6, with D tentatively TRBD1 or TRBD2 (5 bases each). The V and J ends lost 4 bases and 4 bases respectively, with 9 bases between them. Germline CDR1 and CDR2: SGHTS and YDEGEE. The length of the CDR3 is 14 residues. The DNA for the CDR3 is TGTGCCAGCAGCAAGCGGACAGGGGCCAACGTCCTGACTTTC. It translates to CASSKRTGANVLTF.

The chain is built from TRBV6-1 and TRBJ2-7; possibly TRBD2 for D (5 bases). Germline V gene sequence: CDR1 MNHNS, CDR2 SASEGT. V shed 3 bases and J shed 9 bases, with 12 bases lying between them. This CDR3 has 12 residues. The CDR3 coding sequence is TGTGCCAGCAGTGAGAGAGGGTGGTGGCAGTACTTC. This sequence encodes CASSERGWWQYF.

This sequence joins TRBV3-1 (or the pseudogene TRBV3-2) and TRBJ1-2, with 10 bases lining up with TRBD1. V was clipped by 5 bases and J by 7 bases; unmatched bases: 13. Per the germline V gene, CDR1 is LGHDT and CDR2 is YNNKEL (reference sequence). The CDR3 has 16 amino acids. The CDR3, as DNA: TGTGCCAGCAGCTCTGGGACAGGGGCCTGGAGGGGTGGCTACACCTTC. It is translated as CASSSGTGAWRGGYTF.

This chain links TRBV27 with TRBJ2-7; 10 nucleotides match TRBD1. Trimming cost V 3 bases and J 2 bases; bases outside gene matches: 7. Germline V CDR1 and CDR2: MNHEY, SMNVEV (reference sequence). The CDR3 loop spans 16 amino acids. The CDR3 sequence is CASSFLDRGETYEQYF. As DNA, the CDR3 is TGTGCCAGCAGTTTCTTGGACAGGGGGGAAACCTACGAGCAGTACTTC.

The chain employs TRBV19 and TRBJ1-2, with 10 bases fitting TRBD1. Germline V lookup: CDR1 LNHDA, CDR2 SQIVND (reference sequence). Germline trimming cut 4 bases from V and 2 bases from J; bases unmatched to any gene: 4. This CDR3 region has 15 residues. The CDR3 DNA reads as TGTGCCAGTAGTAACGACAGGGGGCGAAACTATGGCTACACCTTC. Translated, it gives CASSNDRGRNYGYTF.

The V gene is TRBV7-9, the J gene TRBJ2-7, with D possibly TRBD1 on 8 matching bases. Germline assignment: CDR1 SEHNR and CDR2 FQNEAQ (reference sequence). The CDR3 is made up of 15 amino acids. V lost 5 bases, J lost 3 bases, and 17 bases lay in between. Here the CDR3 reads CASSGEGTGYYEQYF. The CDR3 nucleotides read TGTGCCAGCAGCGGGGAGGGGACAGGCTACTACGAGCAGTACTTC.

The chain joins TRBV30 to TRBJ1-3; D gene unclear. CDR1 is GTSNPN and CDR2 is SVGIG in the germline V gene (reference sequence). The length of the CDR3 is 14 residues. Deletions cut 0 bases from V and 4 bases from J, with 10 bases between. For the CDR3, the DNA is TGTGCCTGGAGTGTAGGATGGGTAGGAAACACCATATATTTT. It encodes CAWSVGWVGNTIYF.

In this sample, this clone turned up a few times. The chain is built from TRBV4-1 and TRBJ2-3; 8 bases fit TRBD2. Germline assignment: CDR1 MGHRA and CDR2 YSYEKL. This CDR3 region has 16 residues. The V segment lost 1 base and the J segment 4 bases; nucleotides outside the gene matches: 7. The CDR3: CASSQGELAEPDTQYF. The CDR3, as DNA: TGCGCCAGCAGCCAAGGTGAACTAGCGGAGCCAGATACGCAGTATTTT.

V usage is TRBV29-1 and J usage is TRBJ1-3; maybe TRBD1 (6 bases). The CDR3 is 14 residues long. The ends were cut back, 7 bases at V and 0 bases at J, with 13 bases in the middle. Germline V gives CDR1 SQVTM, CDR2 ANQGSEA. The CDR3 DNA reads TGCAGCGCCGAGGGGGGGAACTCTGGAAACACCATATATTTT. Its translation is CSAEGGNSGNTIYF.

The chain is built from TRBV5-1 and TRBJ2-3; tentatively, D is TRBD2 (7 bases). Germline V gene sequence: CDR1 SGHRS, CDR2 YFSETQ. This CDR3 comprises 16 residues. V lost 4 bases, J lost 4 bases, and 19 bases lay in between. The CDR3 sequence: CASSPSTGGPPDTQYF. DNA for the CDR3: TGCGCCAGCAGCCCCTCAACGGGGGGCCCCCCAGATACGCAGTATTTT.

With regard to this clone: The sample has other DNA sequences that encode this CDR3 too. CDR3 loop: CASSLDRRYGYTF. Here the CDR3 DNA reads TGTGCCAGCAGCTTAGACAGGAGATATGGCTACACCTTC. The chain joins TRBV7-9 to TRBJ1-2; TRBD1 is a possible D gene (5 bases). The CDR3 length is 13 residues. V shed 1 base and J shed 5 bases, with 8 bases lying between them. Germline CDR1 SEHNR, CDR2 FQNEAQ (reference sequence).

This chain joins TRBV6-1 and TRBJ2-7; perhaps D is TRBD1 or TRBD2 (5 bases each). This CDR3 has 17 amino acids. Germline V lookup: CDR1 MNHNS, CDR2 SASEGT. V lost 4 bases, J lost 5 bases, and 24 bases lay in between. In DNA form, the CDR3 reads TGTGCCAGCAGTGGGCCCCGTTTGGGGCGGGTAAACCACGAGCAGTACTTC. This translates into CASSGPRLGRVNHEQYF.